A single sample gave rise to the 23 T cell receptor beta chains below, sequenced in a study of Graves' ophthalmopathy and Graves' hyperthyroidism. Amplification of the TCR beta CDR3 regions used RNA transcripts (as template). Investigators did first-round RT-PCR with HTBI primers, then second-round multiplex PCR. TCRdb reprocessed the multiplex PCR reads with MiXCR, giving one entry per CDR3 protein. The repertoire holds a few hundred thousand distinct CDR3 sequences, with roughly 21% as singletons. The specimen was peripheral blood. The receptor set was obtained from a woman aged 45-65 years with Graves' ophthalmopathy.

Points on this clonotype: This may arise from a read error, as a much more abundant clone is one base away. The V and J genes are TRBV12-3 or TRBV12-4 and TRBJ2-2; D is unclear. The CDR3 length is 15 residues. CDR3 coding DNA: TGTGTCAGCAGTTTAGTAGGGCCTGGCACCGGGGAGCTGTTTTTT. Translating it yields CVSSLVGPGTGELFF.

In this sample, this clonotype turned up many times. In nucleotides, the CDR3 is TGTGCCAGCAGTGCACAGGGGTTAGGAAACACCATATATTTT. It yields the protein CASSAQGLGNTIYF. V gene TRBV27 combines with J gene TRBJ1-3; 7 nucleotides match TRBD1. Germline V gene data show CDR1 as MNHEY and CDR2 as SMNVEV (reference sequence). V dropped 5 bases and J dropped 4; count of bases not matched to a gene: 5. CDR3 size: 14 residues.

This clonotype has ten or more counts. The V and J genes are TRBV3-1 and TRBJ2-7; 7 bases fit TRBD1. V lost 2 bases, J lost 3 bases, and 4 bases stayed unmatched. Germline V gives CDR1 LGHDT, CDR2 YNNKEL (reference sequence). The CDR3 has 14 amino acids. The DNA for the CDR3 is TGTGCCAGCAGCCAATTGACAGGGTACTACGAGCAGTACTTC. It codes for CASSQLTGYYEQYF.

As to this clonotype: At one boundary the junction diverges from the germline segment, which might be a read error. V is TRBV29-1 and J is TRBJ2-5; 9 bases are shared with TRBD2. Germline V gene sequence: CDR1 SQVTM, CDR2 ANQGSEA. The CDR3 is 14 residues long. Written as DNA, the CDR3 is TGCGGCGTTGAGATGCCTAGCGGGAAGGAGACTCAGTACTTC. Translated, it gives CGVEMPSGKETQYF.

This clonotype came up many times. The V call is TRBV4-2, the J call TRBJ2-6; 7 nucleotides agree with TRBD2. The CDR3 is made up of 19 amino acids. The V and J ends lost 1 base and 0 bases, in that order; junction bases with no gene match: 9. CDR1 is LGHNA and CDR2 is YNFKEQ in the germline V gene. In DNA form, the CDR3 reads TGTGCCAGCAGCCAAGCCCCCAGCGGGGCTACCTCTGGGGCCAACGTCCTGACTTTC. This translates into CASSQAPSGATSGANVLTF.

At least ten counts were recorded for this clonotype. V usage is TRBV2 and J usage is TRBJ1-5; 10 bases fit TRBD1. The CDR3 is 14 amino acids. Germline V gene data show CDR1 as SNHLY and CDR2 as FYNNEI. J was trimmed by 10 bases and V by 3 bases; bases with no gene match: 6. CDR3 sequence (DNA): TGTGCCAGCAGTGATGTAGGACAGGGGGGCCCCCAGCATTTT. Its protein product is CASSDVGQGGPQHF.

This clonotype came up many times. This sequence joins TRBV11-2 and TRBJ2-4; 13 bases map to TRBD2. The junction had 5 bases not matched to a gene; V was cut back by 4 bases and J by 2 bases. There are 17 residues in the CDR3. Germline values: CDR1 SGHAT, CDR2 FQNNGV. For the CDR3, the DNA is TGTGCCAGCAGCTCCCCGGGACTAGCGGGACCCAAAAACATTCAGTACTTC. This translates into CASSSPGLAGPKNIQYF. Combining the CDR3 with reference TRBV11-2 and TRBJ2-4 gives the whole variable domain EAGVAQSPRYKIIEKRQSVAFWCNPISGHATLYWYQQILGQGPKLLIQFQNNGVVDDSQLPKDRFSAERLKGVDSTLKIQPAKLEDSAVYLCASSSPGLAGPKNIQYFGAGTRLSVL.

This clonotype was detected ten times or more. V usage is TRBV2 and J usage is TRBJ1-1; no clear D. V was shortened by 6 bases and J by 1 base, with 15 bases between the two germline ends. This CDR3 is 15 amino acids long. Germline CDR1 is SNHLY and CDR2 is FYNNEI. The CDR3 region is CASRRLPVANTEAFF. The CDR3 nucleotides are TGTGCCAGCAGGCGTCTTCCGGTGGCGAACACTGAAGCTTTCTTT.

This clonotype occurred many times. V gene TRBV9 combines with J gene TRBJ2-7, with D hard to call. Germline V gene lookup returns CDR1 SGDLS and CDR2 YYNGEE. Trimming pared 2 bases from V and 5 bases from J, leaving 17 bases between. The CDR3 spans 15 residues. In DNA, the CDR3 is TGTGCCAGCAGCGTGTCGCCGGACCCCCGCCACGAGCAGTACTTC. Translating gives CASSVSPDPRHEQYF.

This clonotype has a count of ten or more. The chain has TRBV28 and TRBJ2-5; no clear D. Germline CDR1 is MDHEN and CDR2 is SYDVKM. V was trimmed by 6 bases and J by 4 bases, leaving 12 bases between them. CDR3 size: 13 residues. CDR3 nucleotides: TGTGCCAGCAGCCGGGTGTCGGGAGAGACCCAGTACTTC. As protein: CASSRVSGETQYF.

V is TRBV12-3 or TRBV12-4 and J is TRBJ2-5; 8 positions agree with TRBD2. The CDR3 consists of 14 residues. V lost 10 bases and J lost 2; bases outside the gene matches: 9. In DNA, the CDR3 is TGTGCCATACTTAAACTAGCGGAGCAAGAGACCCAGTACTTC. As protein: CAILKLAEQETQYF.

This clonotype was observed a few times. The rearrangement links TRBV6-2 or TRBV6-3 to TRBJ1-5; the D gene is possibly TRBD1 (5 bases). CDR1 is MNHEY and CDR2 is SVGEGT in the germline V gene. The CDR3 is 15 residues long. Trimming removed 6 bases from V and 4 bases from J, with 16 bases in between. CDR3 sequence (DNA): TGTGCCAGCAGCCGACAGATTTCTTCTAATCAGCCCCAGCATTTT. Translated: CASSRQISSNQPQHF.

This CDR3 reads CSARDGGAQETQYF. The CDR3 nucleotides read TGCAGTGCTAGAGATGGGGGGGCCCAAGAGACCCAGTACTTC. The chain recombines TRBV20-1 with TRBJ2-5; perhaps TRBD2 as D (7 bases). The CDR3 covers 14 residues. Germline V gene data show CDR1 as DFQATT and CDR2 as SNEGSKA (reference sequence). V lost 0 bases, J lost 1 base, and 9 bases lay in between.

The chain uses TRBV4-1 and TRBJ2-5, with D possibly TRBD2 on 7 matching bases. The V gene lost 0 bases and the J gene lost 8 bases, with 22 bases spanning the gap. The CDR3 is made up of 17 amino acids. Germline V gene sequence: CDR1 MGHRA, CDR2 YSYEKL. This CDR3 reads CASSQDPRRGAQVTQYF. In DNA, the CDR3 is TGCGCCAGCAGCCAAGACCCGCGACGGGGGGCCCAAGTTACCCAGTACTTC.

This clonotype showed up many times. This chain connects TRBV27 to TRBJ1-2; D perhaps matches TRBD1 (6 bases). Germline CDR1 MNHEY, CDR2 SMNVEV (reference sequence). Trimming took off 3 bases at V and 4 bases at J, with 12 bases between the two ends. This CDR3 region has 14 residues. CDR3 DNA: TGTGCCAGCAGTTTGAACAGGGTCACCTATGGCTACACCTTC. Its protein is CASSLNRVTYGYTF.

Ten or more counts support this clonotype. This sequence joins TRBV6-1 and TRBJ2-7; D is perhaps TRBD2 (6 bases). Germline V CDR1 and CDR2: MNHNS, SASEGT. V was shortened by 7 bases and J by 4 bases, with 17 bases between the two germline ends. This CDR3 is 14 amino acids long. The CDR3 nucleotides read TGTGCCAGCACCCGGACCGGGGGTGGTTACGAGCAGTACTTC. Translated: CASTRTGGGYEQYF.

This clonotype was counted many times. The chain carries TRBV7-9 and TRBJ1-1; possibly TRBD1 for D (5 bases). Germline CDR1 reads SEHNR; CDR2 reads FQNEAQ (reference sequence). This CDR3 contains 14 residues. Trimming took 6 bases from V and 3 from J, leaving 14 bases between them. In DNA, the CDR3 is TGTGCCAGCAGTCGAGACAGAATGGACACTGAAGCTTTCTTT. This encodes CASSRDRMDTEAFF.

This clonotype has ten or more counts. This chain's CDR3 is CASSYGGFRSYEQYF. The CDR3 DNA sequence: TGTGCCAGCAGCTACGGAGGATTTCGGTCCTACGAGCAGTACTTC. The chain carries TRBV7-2 and TRBJ2-7, with TRBD2 as a possible D gene (5 bases). Per the germline V gene, CDR1 is SGHTA and CDR2 is FQGNSA. V dropped 4 bases and J dropped 1 base, with 14 bases sitting between them. The CDR3 is made up of 15 amino acids.

This clonotype occurred many times. The rearrangement uses TRBV27 and TRBJ1-1; D call uncertain. The V and J ends lost 3 bases and 3 bases respectively, with 11 bases between them. This CDR3 spans 14 amino acids. Germline-derived CDR1 and CDR2 are MNHEY and SMNVEV (reference sequence). This chain's CDR3 is CASSLGRHDTEAFF. CDR3 DNA sequence: TGTGCCAGCAGTTTGGGCAGACACGACACTGAAGCTTTCTTT.

The genes are TRBV12-5 and TRBJ1-1; D is possibly TRBD1 (5 bases). Trimming pared 0 bases from V and 4 bases from J, leaving 12 bases between. There are 15 residues in the CDR3. CDR1 and CDR2 from the germline V gene are LGHNT and FRNRAP. CDR3 nucleotide sequence: TGTGCTAGTGGTTTGGTAGACAGCCCTAGCACTGAAGCTTTCTTT. It yields the protein CASGLVDSPSTEAFF.

This chain uses TRBV29-1 with TRBJ2-5; D is unclear. Per germline, CDR1 SQVTM and CDR2 ANQGSEA. The CDR3 is 12 residues long. Trimming removed 1 base at V and 1 base at J, with 4 bases between. CDR3 loop: CSVEGFQETQYF. CDR3 nucleotides: TGCAGCGTTGAAGGCTTCCAAGAGACCCAGTACTTC.

A word on this clonotype: The junction does not match germline at one end; this may be a read error. The genes are TRBV27 and TRBJ2-7; D perhaps matches TRBD2 (6 bases). CDR3 length equals 13 residues. CDR1 MNHEY and CDR2 SMNVEV come from the germline V gene (reference sequence). CDR3 protein: CATSGGNPYEQYF. The CDR3 bases are TGTGCCACCAGTGGGGGGAACCCCTACGAGCAGTACTTC.

This clonotype was seen repeatedly, ten times or more. This rearrangement joins TRBV12-3 or TRBV12-4 to TRBJ1-5; weak D call: TRBD1 (5 bases). The CDR3 totals 15 residues. The V and J ends lost 8 bases and 1 base respectively, with 15 bases between them. CDR3 DNA sequence: TGTGCCAGCCTCCAGGGACGGCGGAGCAATCAGCCCCAGCATTTT. Amino acids: CASLQGRRSNQPQHF.